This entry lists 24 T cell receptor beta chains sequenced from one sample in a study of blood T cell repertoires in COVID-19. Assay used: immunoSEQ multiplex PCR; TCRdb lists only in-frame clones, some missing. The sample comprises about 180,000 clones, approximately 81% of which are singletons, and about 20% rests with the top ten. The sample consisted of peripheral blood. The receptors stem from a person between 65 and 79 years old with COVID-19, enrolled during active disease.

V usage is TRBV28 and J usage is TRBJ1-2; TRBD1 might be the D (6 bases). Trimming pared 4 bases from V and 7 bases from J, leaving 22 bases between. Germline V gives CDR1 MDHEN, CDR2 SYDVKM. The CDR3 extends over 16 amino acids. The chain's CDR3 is CASSSTDRTRRGGYTF. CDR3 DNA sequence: TGTGCCAGCAGTTCCACGGACAGAACCCGAAGAGGTGGCTACACCTTC.

The DNA of the CDR3 is TGTGCCAGCAGCGTAGACAGGGATGGGTACAGCTCCTATAATTCACCCCTCCACTTT. It codes for CASSVDRDGYSSYNSPLHF. The genes are TRBV13 and TRBJ1-6, with 7 bases lining up with TRBD1. The CDR3 is made up of 19 amino acids. Looked up from germline, CDR1 is PRHDT and CDR2 is FYEKMQ (reference sequence). Unmatched junction bases numbered 13, after V lost 5 bases and J lost 0 bases.

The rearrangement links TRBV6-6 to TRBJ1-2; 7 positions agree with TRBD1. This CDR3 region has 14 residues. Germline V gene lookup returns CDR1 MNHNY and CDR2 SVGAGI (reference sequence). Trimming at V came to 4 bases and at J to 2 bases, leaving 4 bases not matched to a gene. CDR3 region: CASSFNRGNYGYTF. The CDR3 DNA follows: TGTGCCAGCAGTTTCAACAGGGGCAACTATGGCTACACCTTC.

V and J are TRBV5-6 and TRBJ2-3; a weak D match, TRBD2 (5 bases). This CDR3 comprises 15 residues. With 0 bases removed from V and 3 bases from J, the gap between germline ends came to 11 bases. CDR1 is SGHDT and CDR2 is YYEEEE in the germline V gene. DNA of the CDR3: TGTGCCAGCAGCTTGGGAGGGTATTCTACAGATACGCAGTATTTT. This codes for CASSLGGYSTDTQYF.

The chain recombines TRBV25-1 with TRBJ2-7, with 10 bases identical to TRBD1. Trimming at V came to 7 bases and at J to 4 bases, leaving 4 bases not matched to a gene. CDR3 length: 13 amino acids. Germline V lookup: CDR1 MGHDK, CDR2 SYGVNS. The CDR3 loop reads CASTGTGVYEQYF. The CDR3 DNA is TGTGCCAGCACCGGGACAGGGGTATACGAGCAGTACTTC.

CDR3 sequence reads: CASKGQGFNEQFF. CDR3 DNA: TGTGCCAGTAAGGGACAGGGTTTTAATGAGCAGTTCTTC. The chain links TRBV19 to TRBJ2-1, with TRBD1 identical over 9 bases. The CDR3 spans 13 residues. The V and J ends lost 7 bases and 7 bases, in that order; junction bases with no gene match: 5. The V gene's germline CDR1 is LNHDA and CDR2 SQIVND (reference sequence).

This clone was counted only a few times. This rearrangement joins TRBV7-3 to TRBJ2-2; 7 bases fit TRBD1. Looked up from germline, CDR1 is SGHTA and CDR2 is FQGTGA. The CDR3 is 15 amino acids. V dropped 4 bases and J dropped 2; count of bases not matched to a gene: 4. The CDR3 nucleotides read TGTGCCAGCAGCTCCGGACAGGACAACACCGGGGAGCTGTTTTTT. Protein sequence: CASSSGQDNTGELFF.

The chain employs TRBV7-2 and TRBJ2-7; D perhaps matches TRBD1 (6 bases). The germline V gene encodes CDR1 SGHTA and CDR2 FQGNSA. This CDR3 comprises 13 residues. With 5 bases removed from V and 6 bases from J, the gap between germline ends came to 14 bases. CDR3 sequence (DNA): TGTGCCAGCAGCGCAACAGGGCGCGGCGAGCAGTACTTC. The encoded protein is CASSATGRGEQYF.

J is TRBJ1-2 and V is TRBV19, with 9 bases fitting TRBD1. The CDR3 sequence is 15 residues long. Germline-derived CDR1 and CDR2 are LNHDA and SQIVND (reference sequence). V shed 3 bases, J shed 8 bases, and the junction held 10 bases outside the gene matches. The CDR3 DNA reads TGTGCCAGTAGTATTATGACCCGGACAGGGGTCGGCTACACCTTC. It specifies CASSIMTRTGVGYTF.

The CDR3 DNA follows: TGTGCCAGCAGTCCTGACAGGCTGAACACTGAAGCTTTCTTT. Translating gives CASSPDRLNTEAFF. The chain combines TRBV27 with TRBJ1-1, with TRBD1 as a possible D gene (6 bases). V lost 5 bases, J lost 0 bases, and 10 bases lay in between. CDR3 length: 14 residues. CDR1 and CDR2 from the germline V gene are MNHEY and SMNVEV (reference sequence).

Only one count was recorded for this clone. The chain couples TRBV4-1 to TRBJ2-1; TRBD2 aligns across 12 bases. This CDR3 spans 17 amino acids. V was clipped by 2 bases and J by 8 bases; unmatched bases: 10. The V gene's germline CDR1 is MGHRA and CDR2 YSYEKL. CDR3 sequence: CASSQRTPSGGGHEQFF. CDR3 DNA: TGCGCCAGCAGCCAAAGGACGCCTAGCGGGGGGGGTCATGAGCAGTTCTTC.

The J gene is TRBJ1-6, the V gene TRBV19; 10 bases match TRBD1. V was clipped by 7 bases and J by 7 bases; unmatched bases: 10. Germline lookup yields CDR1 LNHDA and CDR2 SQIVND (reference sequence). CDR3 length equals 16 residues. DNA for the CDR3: TGTGCCAGTAAAGAGACAGGGGGCCGGAGAAATTCACCCCTCCACTTT. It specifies CASKETGGRRNSPLHF.

The CDR3 DNA reads TGTGCCAGCAGCAAACAGGGGAGCAATTCACCCCTCCACTTT. This codes for CASSKQGSNSPLHF. The V call is TRBV6-2 or TRBV6-3, the J call TRBJ1-6; 7 bases match TRBD1. There are 14 residues in the CDR3. J lost 7 bases, V lost 6 bases, and 6 bases had no gene match. Germline CDR1 reads MNHEY; CDR2 reads SVGEGT.

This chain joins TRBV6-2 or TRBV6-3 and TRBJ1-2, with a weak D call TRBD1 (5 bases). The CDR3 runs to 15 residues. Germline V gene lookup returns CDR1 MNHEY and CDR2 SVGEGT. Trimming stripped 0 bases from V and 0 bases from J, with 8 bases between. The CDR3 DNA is TGTGCCAGCAGTTACTCGGCCAGGGCTAACTATGGCTACACCTTC. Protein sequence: CASSYSARANYGYTF.

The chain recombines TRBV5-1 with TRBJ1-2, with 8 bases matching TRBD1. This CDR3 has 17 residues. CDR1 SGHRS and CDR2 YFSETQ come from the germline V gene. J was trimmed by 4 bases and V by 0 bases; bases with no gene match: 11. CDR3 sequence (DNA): TGCGCCAGCAGCTTGGTCCTCGGGACAGGTAGCCTCTATGGCTACACCTTC. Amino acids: CASSLVLGTGSLYGYTF.

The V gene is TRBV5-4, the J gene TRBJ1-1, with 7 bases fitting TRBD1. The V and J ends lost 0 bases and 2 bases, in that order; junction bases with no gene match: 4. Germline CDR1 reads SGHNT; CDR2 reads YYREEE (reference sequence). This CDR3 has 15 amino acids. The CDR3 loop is CASSLGGTVNTEAFF. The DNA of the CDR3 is TGTGCCAGCAGCTTGGGAGGGACAGTCAACACTGAAGCTTTCTTT.

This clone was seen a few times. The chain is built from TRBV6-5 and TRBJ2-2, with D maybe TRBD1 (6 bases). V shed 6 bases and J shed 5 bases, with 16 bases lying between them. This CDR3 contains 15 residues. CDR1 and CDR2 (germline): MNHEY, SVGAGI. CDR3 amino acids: CASSRTGIFTGELFF. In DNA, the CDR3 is TGTGCCAGCAGCCGAACAGGGATTTTTACCGGGGAGCTGTTTTTT.

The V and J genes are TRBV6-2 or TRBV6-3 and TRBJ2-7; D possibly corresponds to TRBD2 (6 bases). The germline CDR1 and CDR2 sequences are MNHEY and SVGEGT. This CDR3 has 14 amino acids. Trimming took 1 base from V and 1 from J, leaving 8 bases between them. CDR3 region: CASSYLAASYEQYF. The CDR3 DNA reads TGTGCCAGCAGTTACTTAGCGGCTTCCTACGAGCAGTACTTC.

CDR3 amino acids: CASSSAGTSGISYEQYF. DNA of the CDR3: TGTGCCAGCAGTTCAGCCGGGACTAGCGGAATCTCCTACGAGCAGTACTTC. The chain links TRBV28 to TRBJ2-7; 11 nucleotides line up with TRBD2. The V and J ends lost 4 bases and 0 bases, in that order; junction bases with no gene match: 8. Germline CDR1 and CDR2: MDHEN and SYDVKM. This CDR3 has 17 amino acids.

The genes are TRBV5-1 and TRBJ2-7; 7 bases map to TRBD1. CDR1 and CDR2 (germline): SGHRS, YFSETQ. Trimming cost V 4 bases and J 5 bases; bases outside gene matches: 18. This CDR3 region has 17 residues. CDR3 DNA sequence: TGCGCCAGCAGCGTAAACCCGACAGGGTTAATGGTCCACGAGCAGTACTTC. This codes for CASSVNPTGLMVHEQYF.

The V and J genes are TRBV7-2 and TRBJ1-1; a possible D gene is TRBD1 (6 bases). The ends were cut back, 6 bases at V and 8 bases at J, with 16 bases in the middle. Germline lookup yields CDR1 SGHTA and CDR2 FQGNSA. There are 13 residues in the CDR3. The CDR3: CASSGTLRAEAFF. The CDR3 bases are TGTGCCAGCAGTGGGACATTGAGGGCGGAAGCTTTCTTT.

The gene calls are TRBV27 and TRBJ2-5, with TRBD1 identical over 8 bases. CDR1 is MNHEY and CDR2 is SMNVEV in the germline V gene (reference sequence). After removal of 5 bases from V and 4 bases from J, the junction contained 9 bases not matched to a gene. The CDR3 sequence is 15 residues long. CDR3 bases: TGTGCCAGCAGTCCGACAGGGGAGAGAGGAGAGACCCAGTACTTC. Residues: CASSPTGERGETQYF.

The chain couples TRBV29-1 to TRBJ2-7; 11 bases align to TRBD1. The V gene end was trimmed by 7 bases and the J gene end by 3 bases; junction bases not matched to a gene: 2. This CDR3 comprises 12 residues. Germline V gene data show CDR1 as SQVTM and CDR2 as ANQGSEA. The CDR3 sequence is CSGGTGGYEQYF. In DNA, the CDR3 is TGCAGCGGTGGGACAGGGGGCTACGAGCAGTACTTC.

This chain's CDR3 is CASSPLDRGVQPQHF. In nucleotides, the CDR3 is TGTGCCAGCAGCCCCTTAGACAGGGGGGTCCAGCCCCAGCATTTT. The rearrangement links TRBV27 to TRBJ1-5; 9 bases fit TRBD1. Germline CDR1 MNHEY, CDR2 SMNVEV (reference sequence). This CDR3 is built from 15 residues. The ends lost 6 bases at V and 7 bases at J; junction bases unmatched: 10.